This is a list of T cell receptor beta chains from one sample in a study of cytomegalovirus exposure and HLA in healthy donors. Generated by immunoSEQ multiplex PCR, the TCRdb table keeps only in-frame clones and is missing some. In the table there are over 100,000 clones, 88% of which are singletons. What was sequenced was PBMCs. The receptors were gathered from a woman under 30 in good health and CMV-seropositive. CDR3s include the opening cysteine and the closing phenylalanine or tryptophan. Fields, in order: D gene, V gene, J gene, clone size, CDR3 protein, CDR3 DNA. D genes are given only for firm matches. Clone size is stated in some rows and not others, as once, few, many or a class when expanded.

NA	TRBV6-5	TRBJ1-5	NA	CASSPRGWRQPQHF	TGTGCCAGCAGTCCTAGGGGGTGGAGGCAGCCCCAGCATTTT
NA	TRBV6-1	TRBJ2-7	NA	CASSDGTYEQYF	TGTGCCAGCAGTGACGGTACCTACGAGCAGTACTTC
NA	TRBV11-2	TRBJ2-3	NA	CASSLTVVADTQYF	TGTGCCAGCAGCTTAACGGTCGTAGCAGATACGCAGTATTTT
NA	TRBV5-1	TRBJ2-7	NA	CASSLVGRGPPYEQYF	TGCGCCAGCAGCTTGGTAGGGCGGGGGCCCCCCTACGAGCAGTACTTC
TRBD2	TRBV7-9	TRBJ2-3	NA	CASSPNRGETDTQYF	TGTGCCAGCAGCCCCAATCGGGGGGAGACAGATACGCAGTATTTT
NA	TRBV7-6	TRBJ1-5	NA	CASSLAGTGQPQHF	TGTGCCAGCAGCTTAGCCGGTACGGGTCAGCCCCAGCATTTT
NA	TRBV20-1	TRBJ2-3	NA	CSAPRSDTQYF	TGCAGTGCTCCCCGGTCAGATACGCAGTATTTT
TRBD1	TRBV29-1	TRBJ2-1	NA	CSVATGGYNEQFF	TGCAGCGTTGCTACAGGGGGCTACAATGAGCAGTTCTTC
NA	TRBV7-9	TRBJ2-7	NA	CASSWGGADYEQYF	TGTGCCAGCAGCTGGGGGGGGGCGGACTACGAGCAGTACTTC
NA	TRBV4-1	TRBJ2-3	NA	CASSPTGGRSTDTQYF	TGCGCCAGCAGCCCAACGGGGGGCCGTAGCACAGATACGCAGTATTTT
NA	TRBV11-2	TRBJ2-7	NA	CASSSQGYEQYF	TGTGCCAGCAGCTCCCAGGGTTACGAGCAGTACTTC
NA	TRBV5-6	TRBJ1-5	NA	CASSLGQLNQPQHF	TGTGCCAGCAGCTTGGGACAGCTTAATCAGCCCCAGCATTTT
NA	TRBV4-3	TRBJ2-5	NA	CASSHSDFQETQYF	TGCGCCAGCAGCCATTCGGACTTTCAAGAGACCCAGTACTTC
NA	TRBV4-1	TRBJ2-5	NA	CASSQDWRGPQETQYF	TGCGCCAGCAGCCAAGATTGGCGGGGGCCACAAGAGACCCAGTACTTC
TRBD1	TRBV6-5	TRBJ1-6	once	CASSYSTGENSPLHF	TGTGCCAGCAGTTACTCGACAGGGGAAAATTCACCCCTCCACTTT
NA	TRBV5-1	TRBJ2-1	NA	CASSLTGEYNEQFF	TGCGCCAGCAGCTTGACGGGGGAGTACAATGAGCAGTTCTTC
TRBD2	TRBV6-5	TRBJ2-2	medium-sized	CASISTGGTGELFF	TGTGCCAGCATCTCGACGGGAGGAACCGGGGAGCTGTTTTTT
TRBD2	TRBV5-1	TRBJ2-1	NA	CASSLPAGGNEQFF	TGCGCCAGCAGCTTGCCAGCGGGGGGGAATGAGCAGTTCTTC
NA	TRBV6-1	TRBJ2-2	once	CASSVGGKTGELFF	TGTGCCAGCAGTGTCGGAGGGAAAACCGGGGAGCTGTTTTTT
TRBD1	TRBV5-6	TRBJ1-2	NA	CASSLGDRNYGYTF	TGTGCCAGCAGCTTAGGGGACAGGAACTATGGCTACACCTTC
NA	TRBV9	TRBJ1-2	NA	CSSRGEGGYTF	TGTTCATCACGGGGTGAGGGTGGCTACACCTTC
NA	TRBV7-8	TRBJ1-5	NA	CASSLVGGRNQPQHF	TGTGCCAGCAGCTTAGTAGGGGGTAGAAATCAGCCCCAGCATTTT
TRBD1	TRBV11-3	TRBJ2-7	NA	CASSLGGTGGVEQYF	TGTGCCAGCAGCTTAGGGGGGACAGGGGGTGTCGAGCAGTACTTC
TRBD2	TRBV5-1	TRBJ2-1	NA	CASSLASGGYNEQFF	TGCGCCAGCAGCTTGGCTAGCGGGGGGTACAATGAGCAGTTCTTC
NA	TRBV4-2	TRBJ1-1	NA	CASSPRLTGNTEAFF	TGTGCCAGCAGCCCTCGATTGACGGGGAACACTGAAGCTTTCTTT
NA	TRBV7-9	TRBJ1-5	NA	CASSLYQGSNQPQHF	TGTGCCAGCAGCTTATATCAGGGAAGCAATCAGCCCCAGCATTTT
NA	TRBV6-1	TRBJ2-4	NA	CASSESRVLNIQYF	TGTGCCAGCAGTGAATCCAGGGTACTAAACATTCAGTACTTC
TRBD1	TRBV5-4	TRBJ1-3	NA	CASSVDRVEYGNTIYF	TGTGCCAGCAGCGTCGACAGGGTCGAGTATGGAAACACCATATATTTT
TRBD2	TRBV5-6	TRBJ2-3	NA	CASSSGLAGMADTQYF	TGTGCCAGCAGCTCCGGACTAGCGGGGATGGCAGATACGCAGTATTTT
TRBD1	TRBV5-1	TRBJ2-1	once	CASSLSGGHDEQFF	TGCGCCAGCAGCTTATCAGGGGGTCATGATGAGCAGTTCTTC
NA	TRBV4-3	TRBJ2-6	NA	CASSRMKGAGGANVLTF	TGCGCCAGCAGCCGCATGAAAGGGGCGGGGGGGGCCAACGTCCTGACTTTC
NA	TRBV15	TRBJ1-5	NA	CATSRDYPGANQPQHF	TGTGCCACCAGCAGAGATTATCCAGGGGCAAATCAGCCCCAGCATTTT
TRBD1	TRBV7-2	TRBJ2-1	NA	CASSYRGVGEQFF	TGTGCCAGCAGTTACAGGGGAGTAGGTGAGCAGTTCTTC
NA	TRBV25-1	TRBJ2-5	NA	CASSPKETQYF	TGTGCCAGCAGTCCTAAAGAGACCCAGTACTTC
NA	TRBV5-1	TRBJ1-5	NA	CASSLVADSNQPQHF	TGCGCCAGCAGCTTGGTGGCAGATAGCAATCAGCCCCAGCATTTT
NA	TRBV5-6	TRBJ1-5	NA	CASSSGGTTSQPQHF	TGTGCCAGCAGCTCCGGCGGGACCACCTCGCAGCCCCAGCATTTT
TRBD1	TRBV5-6	TRBJ2-5	NA	CASSGGTDSQETQYF	TGTGCCAGCAGCGGTGGGACAGATAGCCAAGAGACCCAGTACTTC
TRBD1	TRBV7-8	TRBJ2-7	NA	CASSRMGQGPHEQYF	TGTGCCAGCAGCCGAATGGGACAGGGCCCCCACGAGCAGTACTTC
NA	TRBV6-1	TRBJ1-2	NA	CASTAPGGHYGYTF	TGTGCCAGCACTGCCCCGGGGGGTCACTATGGCTACACCTTC
NA	TRBV7-9	TRBJ1-1	NA	CASSLTDLSTEAFF	TGTGCCAGCAGCTTAACAGATCTTAGCACTGAAGCTTTCTTT
NA	TRBV11-2	TRBJ1-4	NA	CASSFGSGSTNEKLFF	TGTGCCAGCAGCTTTGGCTCAGGGTCAACTAATGAAAAACTGTTTTTT
NA	TRBV14	TRBJ2-1	NA	CASSPQGFDEQFF	TGTGCCAGCAGCCCACAGGGATTCGATGAGCAGTTCTTC
NA	TRBV29-1	TRBJ1-4	NA	CSVEDPEFSEKLFF	TGCAGCGTTGAAGACCCCGAATTTAGTGAAAAACTGTTTTTT
NA	TRBV4-3	TRBJ1-4	NA	CASRSSTGEKLFF	TGCGCCAGCAGATCCTCAACCGGGGAAAAACTGTTTTTT
NA	TRBV5-1	TRBJ2-7	NA	CASSLGEGEQYF	TGCGCCAGCAGCTTGGGAGAGGGCGAGCAGTACTTC
TRBD1	TRBV30	TRBJ1-1	NA	CAWGTGPSAEAFF	TGTGCCTGGGGGACAGGGCCTAGCGCTGAAGCTTTCTTT
NA	TRBV5-4	TRBJ1-2	NA	CASSSGTKRANYGYTF	TGTGCCAGCAGCTCGGGGACAAAACGAGCTAACTATGGCTACACCTTC
TRBD2	TRBV10-3	TRBJ2-7	NA	CAISALGAGGSYEQYF	TGTGCCATCAGTGCCCTGGGGGCGGGGGGCTCCTACGAGCAGTACTTC
NA	TRBV30	TRBJ1-1	NA	CAWAGDAEAFF	TGTGCCTGGGCAGGGGACGCTGAAGCTTTCTTT
TRBD2	TRBV14	TRBJ2-2	NA	CASSHNSGSRTGELFF	TGTGCCAGCAGCCATAATAGCGGGAGTCGTACCGGGGAGCTGTTTTTT
TRBD1	TRBV4-1	TRBJ1-1	NA	CASSRQGVNTEAFF	TGCGCCAGCAGCCGACAGGGGGTGAACACTGAAGCTTTCTTT
TRBD1	TRBV2	TRBJ1-2	NA	CASSPGQERGYTF	TGTGCCAGCAGCCCGGGACAGGAAAGAGGCTACACCTTC
NA	TRBV28	TRBJ2-6	NA	CASSSPPGVVTGANVLTF	TGTGCCAGCAGTTCCCCACCGGGGGTAGTAACTGGGGCCAACGTCCTGACTTTC